The 8 T cell receptor beta chains reported below all come from one sample, sequenced in a study of blood T cell repertoires in COVID-19. Clones were sequenced by immunoSEQ multiplex PCR, and TCRdb holds only the in-frame ones, with some missing. The sample includes 100,000 to 150,000 clones, roughly 90% of them seen just once. Specimen: peripheral blood. The receptors derive from a middle-aged man with acute or convalescent COVID-19.

The V gene is TRBV19, the J gene TRBJ1-2; 10 nucleotides match TRBD1. Germline V gene lookup returns CDR1 LNHDA and CDR2 SQIVND (reference sequence). J was trimmed by 7 bases and V by 7 bases; bases with no gene match: 9. The CDR3 contains 14 residues. For the CDR3, the DNA is TGTGCCAGTACCACTCGGACAGGGGGTATTGGCTACACCTTC. Translating it yields CASTTRTGGIGYTF. Full variable domain (rest looked up from reference TRBV19 and TRBJ1-2): DGGITQSPKYLFRKEGQNVTLSCEQNLNHDAMYWYRQDPGQGLRLIYYSQIVNDFQKGDIAEGYSVSREKKESFPLTVTSAQKNPTAFYLCASTTRTGGIGYTFGSGTRLTVV.

The chain is built from TRBV3-1 (or the pseudogene TRBV3-2) and TRBJ2-5, with D tentatively TRBD1 (5 bases). CDR1 and CDR2 (germline): LGHDT, YNNKEL (reference sequence). This CDR3 has 13 residues. V was trimmed by 1 base and J by 7 bases, leaving 10 bases between them. CDR3 amino acids: CASSQARRGTQYF. The DNA for the CDR3 is TGTGCCAGCAGCCAAGCCCGAAGGGGGACCCAGTACTTC.

This chain joins TRBV5-6 and TRBJ1-3; D uncertain. The CDR3 length is 14 residues. Germline CDR1 SGHDT, CDR2 YYEEEE. V lost 1 base and J 2 bases, leaving 7 bases between the germline ends. CDR3 DNA: TGTGCCAGCAGCTTGTCCGGGGCTGGAAACACCATATATTTT. This sequence encodes CASSLSGAGNTIYF.

The chain recombines TRBV10-3 with TRBJ2-7, with 9 bases matching TRBD1. The CDR3 totals 14 residues. The germline gives CDR1 ENHRY, CDR2 SYGVKD. Germline trimming cut 6 bases from V and 2 bases from J; bases unmatched to any gene: 5. Written as DNA, the CDR3 is TGTGCCATCAGCGGAAACAGGGGGCCCTACGAGCAGTACTTC. Its translation is CAISGNRGPYEQYF.

The chain employs TRBV27 and TRBJ2-3, with 7 bases identical to TRBD1. Germline V CDR1 and CDR2: MNHEY, SMNVEV (reference sequence). The CDR3 runs 17 residues. V gave up 1 base and J gave up 2 bases; unmatched junction bases: 9. The CDR3 DNA reads as TGTGCCAGCAGTTTATTAAAGACAGGGTATCTCACAGATACGCAGTATTTT. This codes for CASSLLKTGYLTDTQYF.

The chain joins TRBV7-6 to TRBJ2-1, with 14 bases that match TRBD2. The length of the CDR3 is 19 residues. Germline values: CDR1 SGHVS, CDR2 FNYEAQ. The V segment lost 5 bases and the J segment 0 bases; nucleotides outside the gene matches: 9. For the CDR3, the DNA is TGTGCCAGCAGCCGAGGACTAGCGGGAGGCCAAAGCTCCTACAATGAGCAGTTCTTC. As protein: CASSRGLAGGQSSYNEQFF.

CDR3 in DNA: TGCGCCAGCAGCCCCGGACAGATGGGCTACACCTTC. Translation gives CASSPGQMGYTF. The chain links TRBV5-1 to TRBJ1-2, with a possible D match to TRBD1 (6 bases). Germline-derived CDR1 and CDR2 are SGHRS and YFSETQ. V dropped 4 bases and J dropped 8 bases, with 12 bases sitting between them. The CDR3 sequence is 12 residues long.

The chain links TRBV6-2 or TRBV6-3 to TRBJ1-5; no clear D. Trimming took 5 bases from V and 0 from J, leaving 17 bases between them. The CDR3 loop spans 17 amino acids. Looked up from germline, CDR1 is MNHEY and CDR2 is SVGEGT. The CDR3 DNA is TGTGCCAGCAGTGGGCGTCGCAAGATCAATAGCAATCAGCCCCAGCATTTT. Encoded protein: CASSGRRKINSNQPQHF.